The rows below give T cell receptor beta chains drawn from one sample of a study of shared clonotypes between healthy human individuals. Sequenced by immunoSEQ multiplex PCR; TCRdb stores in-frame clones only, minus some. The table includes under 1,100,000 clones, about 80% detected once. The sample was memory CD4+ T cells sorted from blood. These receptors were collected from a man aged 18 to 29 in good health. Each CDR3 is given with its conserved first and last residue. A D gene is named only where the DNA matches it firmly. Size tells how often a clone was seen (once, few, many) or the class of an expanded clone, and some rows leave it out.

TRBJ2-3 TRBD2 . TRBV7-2 CASTPGTTNADTQYF TGTGCCAGCACCCCCGGGACTACGAACGCAGATACGCAGTATTTT
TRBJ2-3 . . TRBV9 CASSVSLKSTDTQYF TGTGCCAGCAGCGTATCACTGAAAAGCACAGATACGCAGTATTTT
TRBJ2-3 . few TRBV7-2 CASSSVAATTDTQYF TGTGCCAGCAGCTCGGTAGCGGCTACCACAGATACGCAGTATTTT
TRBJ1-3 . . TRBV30 CAWSVPEGRPGNTIYF TGTGCCTGGAGTGTACCTGAGGGGAGGCCTGGAAACACCATATATTTT
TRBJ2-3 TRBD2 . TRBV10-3 CAISEGTSGGYTDTQYF TGTGCCATCAGTGAGGGGACTAGCGGGGGCTACACAGATACGCAGTATTTT
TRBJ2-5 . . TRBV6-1 CASGRGGGRWETQYF TGTGCCAGCGGACGAGGAGGGGGACGGTGGGAGACCCAGTACTTC
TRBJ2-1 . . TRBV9 CASSEGANSYNEQFF TGTGCCAGCAGCGAGGGAGCTAACTCCTACAATGAGCAGTTCTTC
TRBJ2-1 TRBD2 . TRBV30 CAWSFWTSGPTSYNEQFF TGTGCCTGGAGTTTTTGGACTAGCGGGCCCACCTCCTACAATGAGCAGTTCTTC
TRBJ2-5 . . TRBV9 CASSPGTGKTQYF TGTGCCAGCAGCCCCGGAACAGGGAAGACCCAGTACTTC
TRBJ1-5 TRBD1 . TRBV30 CAWSVMTGLQPQHF TGTGCCTGGAGTGTAATGACAGGGCTTCAGCCCCAGCATTTT
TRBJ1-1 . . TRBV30 CAWTLDTEAFF TGTGCCTGGACTCTTGACACTGAAGCTTTCTTT
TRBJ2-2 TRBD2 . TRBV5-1 CASSSGREDTGELFF TGCGCCAGCAGCTCCGGGAGGGAGGACACCGGGGAGCTGTTTTTT
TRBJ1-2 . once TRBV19 CASRLSGGSGYTF TGTGCCAGTAGGCTCTCGGGGGGCTCTGGCTACACCTTC
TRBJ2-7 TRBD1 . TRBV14 CASSRTGGLVEQYF TGTGCCAGCAGCCGGACAGGGGGCCTCGTCGAGCAGTACTTC
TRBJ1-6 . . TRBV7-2 CASSGDSATNSPLHF TGTGCCAGCAGCGGAGACAGTGCCACCAATTCACCCCTCCACTTT
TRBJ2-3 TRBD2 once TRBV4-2 CASSQEGTKGDTQYF TGTGCCAGCAGCCAAGAAGGGACTAAGGGGGATACGCAGTATTTT
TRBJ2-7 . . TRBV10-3 CATLETEAYEQYF TGTGCCACACTAGAGACGGAAGCCTACGAGCAGTACTTC
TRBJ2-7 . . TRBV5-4 CASSQGQGDEQYF TGTGCCAGCAGCCAGGGTCAAGGGGACGAGCAGTACTTC
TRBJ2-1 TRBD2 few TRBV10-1 CASRAIAGGPQFF TGCGCCAGCAGGGCTATAGCGGGGGGGCCGCAGTTCTTC
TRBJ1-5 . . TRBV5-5 CASSSTGNSNQPQHF TGTGCCAGCAGCTCGACAGGTAATAGCAATCAGCCCCAGCATTTT
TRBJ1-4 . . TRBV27 CASSFGGVDEKLFF TGTGCCAGCAGTTTCGGGGGGGTGGATGAAAAACTGTTTTTT
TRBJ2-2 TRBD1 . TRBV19 CASSMVAGQGNTGELFF TGTGCCAGTAGTATGGTCGCCGGACAGGGAAATACCGGGGAGCTGTTTTTT
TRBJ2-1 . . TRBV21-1 CASSKVGQRGSHRGFNEQFF TGTGCCAGCAGCAAAGTAGGCCAGCGGGGATCCCATAGGGGGTTCAATGAGCAGTTCTTC
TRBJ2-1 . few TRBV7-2 CASSFMGDFSYNEQFF TGTGCCAGCAGCTTCATGGGGGACTTCTCCTACAATGAGCAGTTCTTC
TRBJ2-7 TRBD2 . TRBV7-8 CASSQIQYRGLAGGPAQYEQYF TGTGCCAGCAGCCAGATACAGTACAGGGGACTAGCGGGAGGGCCGGCGCAGTACGAGCAGTACTTC
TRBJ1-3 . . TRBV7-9 CASSLQVSSGNTIYF TGTGCCAGCAGCTTACAGGTCAGCTCTGGAAACACCATATATTTT
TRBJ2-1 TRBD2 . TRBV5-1 CASSPGPSGGVNHEQFF TGCGCCAGCAGCCCCGGTCCTAGCGGGGGTGTAAACCATGAGCAGTTCTTC
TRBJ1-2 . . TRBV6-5 CASSFLQGTGGYTF TGTGCCAGCAGTTTTCTACAGGGAACGGGTGGCTACACCTTC
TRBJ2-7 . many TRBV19 CASTPLTPGYEQYF TGTGCCAGTACCCCTCTTACCCCAGGCTACGAGCAGTACTTC
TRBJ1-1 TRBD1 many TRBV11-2 CASSFGDRPTEAFF TGTGCCAGCAGCTTTGGGGACAGGCCCACTGAAGCTTTCTTT
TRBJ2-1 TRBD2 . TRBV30 CAWSVTAGVQNEQFF TGTGCCTGGAGTGTAACGGCGGGAGTGCAGAATGAGCAGTTCTTC
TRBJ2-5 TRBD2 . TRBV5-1 CASSPGASGGTQETQYF TGCGCCAGCAGCCCCGGGGCTAGCGGGGGCACTCAAGAGACCCAGTACTTC
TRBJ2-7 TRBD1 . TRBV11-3 CASSLPDRALEQYF TGTGCCAGCAGCTTGCCGGACAGGGCCCTCGAGCAGTACTTC
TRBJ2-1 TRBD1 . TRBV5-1 CASSLGTGSSYNEQFF TGCGCCAGCAGCCTAGGGACAGGTAGCTCCTACAATGAGCAGTTCTTC
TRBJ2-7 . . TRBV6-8 CASSYCPGRNSYEQYF TGTGCCAGCAGTTACTGTCCGGGAAGAAACTCCTACGAGCAGTACTTC
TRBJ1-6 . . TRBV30 CAWSRSRRGSYNSPLHF TGTGCCTGGAGTCGGAGTCGCAGGGGATCCTATAATTCACCCCTCCACTTT
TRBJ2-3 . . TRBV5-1 CASSLPTPTDTQYF TGCGCCAGCAGCTTGCCAACCCCGACAGATACGCAGTATTTT